Here is one TCR beta chain with its context. This sample is drawn from a study of blood T cell repertoires in COVID-19. Using immunoSEQ multiplex PCR, the repertoire was profiled, and TCRdb retains in-frame clones only, with some absent. The repertoire consists of under 80,000 clones, with 75% to 85% occurring once and the leading ten covering approximately 40%. J lost 4 bases, V lost 6 bases, and 17 bases had no gene match. The CDR3 extends over 17 amino acids. CDR1 and CDR2 (germline): MDHEN, SYDVKM. J is TRBJ1-2 and V is TRBV28; TRBD1 aligns across 7 bases. This TCR was sampled from a man older than 75 with acute or convalescent COVID-19. The sample comprised peripheral blood. The CDR3 DNA is TGTGCCAGCAGCCCGGGGGATGGGACAGCATTTACCTATGGCTACACCTTC. Translated, it gives CASSPGDGTAFTYGYTF.